The 2 T cell receptor beta chains in this list originate from one sample, sequenced in a study of response to subunit inactivated influenza vaccine. TCRdb called the RT-PCR reads again in MiXCR, with one record for every CDR3 protein. This sample has about 540,000 distinct CDR3 sequences, with under 30% found just once. This sample was shared with a second study, whose subject was T cells expressing NK-cell markers. In that study: Scientists made TCR beta cDNA using 5'RACE template switching with UMIs.

This sample comprised CD4+ T cells sorted from PBMCs, obtained approximately 13 days after vaccination. The source is a middle-aged man who received an inactivated influenza vaccine.

The genes are TRBV4-2 and TRBJ1-2; the D is unclear. Germline V gene lookup returns CDR1 LGHNA and CDR2 YNFKEQ. V lost 0 bases and J 4 bases, leaving 12 bases between the germline ends. The CDR3 is 15 residues long. CDR3 region: CASSQDRGTFYGYTF. CDR3 bases: TGTGCCAGCAGCCAAGATCGGGGAACCTTCTATGGCTACACCTTC.

The chain employs TRBV19 and TRBJ2-2, with 11 bases identical to TRBD2. Germline trimming cut 9 bases from V and 5 bases from J; bases unmatched to any gene: 11. The CDR3 contains 16 residues. Per germline, CDR1 LNHDA and CDR2 SQIVND (reference sequence). The CDR3 spells CASCQRLAGLTGELFF. The CDR3, as DNA: TGTGCCAGCTGCCAGCGACTAGCGGGATTAACCGGGGAGCTGTTTTTT. Complete variable domain (other parts from reference TRBV19 and TRBJ2-2): DGGITQSPKYLFRKEGQNVTLSCEQNLNHDAMYWYRQDPGQGLRLIYYSQIVNDFQKGDIAEGYSVSREKKESFPLTVTSAQKNPTAFYLCASCQRLAGLTGELFFGEGSRLTVL.